This T cell receptor (beta chain) was sequenced for a study of cytomegalovirus exposure and HLA in healthy donors. Study-level information: Some 200 million T cells yielded fewer than 120 million unique TCR beta sequences in earlier analysis. When 398 donors were genotyped, about 81% of them were found to fall in the Caucasian-associated ancestry cluster.

The study's findings and limits: A later analysis by the authors found several of the most significant clusters apparently linked to common viral pathogens. Overall, approximately 150 TCR beta chains were annotated as cytomegalovirus-associated.

The PCR ran on 60 Vbeta and 13 Jbeta primers. Clones were read by immunoSEQ multiplex PCR, and TCRdb kept only the in-frame ones, dropping some. The sample records approximately 190,000 clones, 82% being singletons. The germline CDR1 and CDR2 sequences are WNHNN and SYGVQD (reference sequence). This CDR3 contains 15 residues. The V and J ends lost 2 bases and 2 bases, in that order; junction bases with no gene match: 5. On this clone: As yet, its antigen is unknown.

The TCR comes from a woman in her forties or fifties in good health and CMV-seropositive. The chain combines TRBV10-1 with TRBJ2-7; TRBD2 agrees at 8 bases. Sequenced sample: PBMCs. CDR3 residues: CASSEGAGAPYEQYF. CDR3 coding DNA: TGCGCCAGCAGTGAGGGAGCGGGGGCCCCCTACGAGCAGTACTTC.